This TCR beta chain appears in the sequencing data of a study of cytomegalovirus exposure and HLA in healthy donors. CDR1 MNHNS and CDR2 SASEGT come from the germline V gene. Trimming took 7 bases from V and 0 from J, leaving 10 bases between them. The CDR3 loop spans 14 amino acids. This clone was recorded once. Its antigen is not identified. General study points: In a later analysis, TCR association rates varied by HLA locus: DRB1 most, HLA-C fewest.

With 60 Vbeta and 13 Jbeta primers, the PCR was carried out. Sequencing was performed with immunoSEQ multiplex PCR; in TCRdb, only in-frame clones are kept and a portion is missing. The sample shows about 180,000 clones, around 77% of them seen only once. This receptor was obtained from a man aged 55 to 69 in good health and CMV-seronegative. The chain couples TRBV6-1 to TRBJ1-5; D gene ambiguous. Input material: PBMCs. The CDR3 reads CASTPPYSNQPQHF. DNA of the CDR3: TGTGCCAGCACCCCGCCCTATAGCAATCAGCCCCAGCATTTT.